This record concerns one T cell receptor (beta chain) sequence. Its antigen is currently unknown. This entry belongs to a study of T cell repertoires in cytomegalovirus infection. Study at large: The public TCR beta signatures pointed to both CMV infection and matching HLA type. General study findings and limits: HLA-C-restricted CMV clonotypes gave the most frequent clonotype in two of eight donors. People with CMV and the relevant HLA were identified by cumulative public TCR beta family frequency.

TCRdb reprocessed the reads with MiXCR, giving one entry per CDR3 protein. The profile shows 630,000 or so distinct CDR3 sequences, 24% of them singletons. J gave up 1 base and V 6 bases, and 8 bases lay outside the gene matches. In germline, CDR1 is MNHNS, CDR2 SASEGT. CDR3 length equals 15 residues. The clonotype originates from a human donor in good health (CMV status not recorded). Some clones in this sample may be carry-over from other donors' samples. Input material: CD8+ T cells from PBMCs. The J gene is TRBJ2-5, the V gene TRBV6-1; 7 bases are shared with TRBD1. The CDR3 coding sequence is TGTGCCAGCAGGACACCCGGACAGGCCCAAGAGACCCAGTACTTC. Encoded protein: CASRTPGQAQETQYF.